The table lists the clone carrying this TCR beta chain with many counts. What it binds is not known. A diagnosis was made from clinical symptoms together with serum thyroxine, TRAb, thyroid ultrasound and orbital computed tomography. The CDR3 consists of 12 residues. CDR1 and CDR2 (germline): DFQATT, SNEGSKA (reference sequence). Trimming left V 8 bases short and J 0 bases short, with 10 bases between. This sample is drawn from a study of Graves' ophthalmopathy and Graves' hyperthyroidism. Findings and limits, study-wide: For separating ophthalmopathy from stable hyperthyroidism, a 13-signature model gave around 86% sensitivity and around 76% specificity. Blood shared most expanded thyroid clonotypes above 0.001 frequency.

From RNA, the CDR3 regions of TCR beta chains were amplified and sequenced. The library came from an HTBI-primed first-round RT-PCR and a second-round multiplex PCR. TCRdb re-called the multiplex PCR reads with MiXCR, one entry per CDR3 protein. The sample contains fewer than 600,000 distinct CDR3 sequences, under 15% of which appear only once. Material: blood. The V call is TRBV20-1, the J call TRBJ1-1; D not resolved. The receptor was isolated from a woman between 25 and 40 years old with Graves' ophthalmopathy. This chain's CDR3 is CSTRNLNTEAFF. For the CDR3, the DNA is TGCAGTACCCGAAACCTGAACACTGAAGCTTTCTTT.